What follows are 16 T cell receptor beta chains derived from one specimen sequenced in a study of shared clonotypes between healthy human individuals (dated by TCRdb to between 2020 and 2021). The library was obtained by the immunoSEQ multiplex PCR assay. In its TCRdb copy, this immuneACCESS table keeps in-frame sequences only and misses some clones. Where compared with another copy, unresolved V genes explain less than half of these, and the others have no known cause. The sample includes millions of clones, with 90% to 95% observed a single time. The ten biggest clones cover 0.13% of the sample. Sequencing used naive CD4+ T cells sorted from blood. The cell subset or site label here, explained by the study, means: CD45RA+ positively selected. The source of these receptors is a man in his late teens or twenties in good health.

The genes are TRBV30 and TRBJ1-1; D is unclear. CDR3 length: 13 residues. The V end was cut by 3 bases, the J end by 6 bases, with 14 bases between. The V gene's germline CDR1 is GTSNPN and CDR2 SVGIG (reference sequence). CDR3 sequence: CAWSQGFGAEAFF. CDR3 nucleotide sequence: TGTGCCTGGAGCCAAGGTTTCGGGGCTGAAGCTTTCTTT.

Turning to this clone: Other DNA variants within this sample encode the same CDR3. The chain has TRBV30 and TRBJ2-7; possible D gene TRBD2, 6 bases. The CDR3 is made up of 11 amino acids. V was cut by 7 bases and J by 3 bases, with 10 bases left in between. Germline-derived CDR1 and CDR2 are GTSNPN and SVGIG (reference sequence). The CDR3, as DNA: TGTGCCTACTCGGGGGACTACGAGCAGTACTTC. This encodes CAYSGDYEQYF.

The J gene is TRBJ2-1, the V gene TRBV30, with unresolved D. Trimming took 0 bases from V and 4 from J, leaving 19 bases between them. Germline V gene lookup returns CDR1 GTSNPN and CDR2 SVGIG (reference sequence). The CDR3 is 17 amino acids. Here the CDR3 DNA reads TGTGCCTGGAGTGTAATGGTGAGCGCAATCGGGTACAATGAGCAGTTCTTC. It is translated as CAWSVMVSAIGYNEQFF.

The chain carries TRBV28 and TRBJ2-5; 8 bases are shared with TRBD2. Trimming cost V 5 bases and J 4 bases; bases outside gene matches: 15. CDR1 is MDHEN and CDR2 is SYDVKM in the germline V gene. This CDR3 is 17 amino acids long. CDR3 in amino acids: CASSPVSGSGNGETQYF. The CDR3 DNA reads TGTGCCAGCAGTCCCGTCTCAGGTAGCGGGAACGGAGAGACCCAGTACTTC.

This chain links TRBV11-2 with TRBJ2-1, with D possibly being TRBD2 (5 bases). The CDR3 runs 15 residues. Germline loops: CDR1 SGHAT, CDR2 FQNNGV. Trimming took off 0 bases at V and 10 bases at J, with 16 bases between the two ends. The CDR3 nucleotides are TGTGCCAGCAGCTTAGATGGTCTCGGACTGAGGGAGCAGTTCTTC. Protein sequence: CASSLDGLGLREQFF.

The genes are TRBV6-6 and TRBJ2-7, with D tentatively TRBD1 (6 bases). Trimming stripped 6 bases from V and 7 bases from J, with 13 bases between. The CDR3 length is 12 residues. The germline CDR1 and CDR2 sequences are MNHNY and SVGAGI (reference sequence). The CDR3 is CASRHQGLEQYF. The CDR3 DNA reads TGTGCCAGCAGGCACCAGGGGTTGGAGCAGTACTTC.

CDR3 sequence (DNA): TGTGCCAGCAGTACGACTGGATACGAGCAGTACTTC. As protein: CASSTTGYEQYF. The gene calls are TRBV2 and TRBJ2-7; no clear D. Germline V lookup: CDR1 SNHLY, CDR2 FYNNEI. This CDR3 region has 12 residues. V lost 5 bases to trimming and J lost 4 bases, with 9 bases between them.

The table lists this clone with a count of one. This sequence joins TRBV7-2 and TRBJ2-3; D might be TRBD2 (6 bases). With 5 bases removed from V and 2 bases from J, the gap between germline ends came to 14 bases. The CDR3 consists of 15 residues. Germline loops: CDR1 SGHTA, CDR2 FQGNSA. The CDR3: CASSRDSLFTDTQYF. The CDR3 coding sequence is TGTGCCAGCAGCCGGGACTCCCTCTTCACAGATACGCAGTATTTT.

The V and J genes are TRBV7-6 and TRBJ1-4; 8 bases fit TRBD1. The V gene's germline CDR1 is SGHVS and CDR2 FNYEAQ. J was trimmed by 8 bases and V by 5 bases; bases with no gene match: 7. The CDR3 consists of 14 residues. Here the CDR3 DNA reads TGTGCCAGCAGCCGAGACAGGGGTGGGGAAAAACTGTTTTTT. It yields the protein CASSRDRGGEKLFF.

DNA for the CDR3: TGCGCCAGCAGCCATCACACTAGCGGCCAATACAATGAGCAGTTCTTC. This gives the protein CASSHHTSGQYNEQFF. The rearrangement joins TRBV4-1 to TRBJ2-1; 8 bases line up with TRBD2. This CDR3 has 16 residues. Germline V lookup: CDR1 MGHRA, CDR2 YSYEKL. Losses at the gene ends were 3 bases for V and 4 bases for J; bases not matched to a gene: 8.

Worth noting for this clone: Other DNA sequences in this sample translate to the same CDR3. The V and J genes are TRBV2 and TRBJ2-7; the D gene is possibly TRBD1 (6 bases). The germline gives CDR1 SNHLY, CDR2 FYNNEI. Trimming removed 6 bases from V and 4 bases from J, with 10 bases in between. This CDR3 has 12 amino acids. The CDR3 reads CASRQGGYEQYF. DNA of the CDR3: TGTGCCAGCAGACAGGGTGGGTACGAGCAGTACTTC.

This clone was seen only a few times. This chain links TRBV5-1 with TRBJ2-5; D possibly uses TRBD1 or TRBD2 (5 bases each). The CDR3 loop spans 13 amino acids. CDR1 and CDR2 from the germline V gene are SGHRS and YFSETQ. Deletions cut 0 bases from V and 5 bases from J, with 8 bases between. The CDR3 loop reads CASSLAGTETQYF. The CDR3, as DNA: TGCGCCAGCAGCTTGGCGGGGACCGAGACCCAGTACTTC.

The chain couples TRBV6-5 to TRBJ2-1, with unresolved D. Germline CDR1 reads MNHEY; CDR2 reads SVGAGI. There are 16 residues in the CDR3. V gave up 0 bases and J gave up 3 bases, with 12 bases separating them. The CDR3 DNA is TGTGCCAGCAGTTACTCGACGGCCCGGTTCTACAATGAGCAGTTCTTC. Translated: CASSYSTARFYNEQFF.

The CDR3 DNA is TGTGCCAGTAGTCTAACAAGCTCTGGGGCCAACGTCCTGACTTTC. Translated: CASSLTSSGANVLTF. This chain uses TRBV19 with TRBJ2-6; D call uncertain. The CDR3 is 15 residues long. V shed 5 bases and J shed 0 bases, with 8 bases lying between them. CDR1 is LNHDA, CDR2 SQIVND, per germline (reference sequence).

The V gene is TRBV29-1, the J gene TRBJ2-7; perhaps D is TRBD1 or TRBD2 (5 bases each). The V gene lost 6 bases and the J gene lost 0 bases, with 24 bases spanning the gap. CDR3 length: 17 residues. Germline V lookup: CDR1 SQVTM, CDR2 ANQGSEA. CDR3 bases: TGCAGCGTCGATGGGGGTTTCGTGGGCGGACCCTCCTACGAGCAGTACTTC. Its translation: CSVDGGFVGGPSYEQYF.

About this clone itself: The sample carries other DNA sequences with the same CDR3. V and J are TRBV6-1 and TRBJ1-3; D not resolved. V was cut by 5 bases and J by 4 bases, with 6 bases left in between. CDR3 length equals 12 residues. CDR1 and CDR2 (germline): MNHNS, SASEGT. CDR3: CASSSPGNTIYF. As DNA, the CDR3 is TGTGCCAGCAGTTCCCCCGGAAACACCATATATTTT.